A selection of T cell receptor beta chains follows, all from one sample in a study of shared clonotypes between healthy human individuals. The protocol was immunoSEQ multiplex PCR, while the TCRdb copy is restricted to in-frame clones and leaves out a portion. Among about 2.1 million clones, 80% to 95% were seen once, and the ten largest hold about 1.7%. The sequencing sample was made of naive CD8+ T cells from PBMCs. The receptors shown here come from a man aged 18 to 29 in good health. Some clones in this sample may be carry-over from other donors' samples. Each CDR3 is given with its conserved first and last residue. D genes are given only for firm matches. Clone size is given for some rows only: seen once, a few or many times, or a class if the clone is expanded.

. TRBJ2-6 TRBV6-6 . TGTGCCAGCAGCCAAGGGGACATGACTAGGACTTTC CASSQGDMTRTF
. TRBJ2-7 TRBV27 . TGTGCCAGCTCCGGGGCCCTCTCCTACGAGCAGTACTTC CASSGALSYEQYF
. TRBJ1-5 TRBV6-1 . TGTGCCAGCAGTGAACTAGCTCTGGGTCAGCCCCAGCATTTT CASSELALGQPQHF
. TRBJ2-6 TRBV7-9 . TGTGCCAGCACCATCTCTGGGGCCAACGTCCTGACTTTC CASTISGANVLTF
TRBD1 TRBJ1-2 TRBV11-2 . TGTGCCAGCAGCCCTGGACAGGTGGCCCTCTTCGTCTATGGCTACACCTTC CASSPGQVALFVYGYTF
. TRBJ1-2 TRBV6-6 . TGTGCCAGCAGTTACACAAGGACGGCTTCTAACTATGGCTACACCTTC CASSYTRTASNYGYTF
. TRBJ2-2 TRBV9 . TGTGCCAGCAGCGACCGTAGAGTCCCCGGGGAGCTGTTTTTT CASSDRRVPGELFF
TRBD1 TRBJ1-1 TRBV6-5 . TGTGCCAGCAGTTATCACCGGGACAGGGGTCACACTGAAGCTTTCTTT CASSYHRDRGHTEAFF
. TRBJ1-2 TRBV7-2 . TGTGCCAGCAGCTTAGTAGTAGGGACACCTAACTATGGCTACACCTTC CASSLVVGTPNYGYTF
. TRBJ1-2 TRBV29-1 . TGCAGCGCCTCGGGGGTGTATGGCTACACCTTC CSASGVYGYTF
. TRBJ1-2 TRBV12-5 . TGTGCTAGTGGTCAGACCGACTGGAAGGGCTACACCTTC CASGQTDWKGYTF
. TRBJ2-7 TRBV18 . TGTGCCAGCTCACCCTCAACAGCCTATCGCTCCTACGAGCAGTACTTC CASSPSTAYRSYEQYF
. TRBJ1-1 TRBV5-1 . TGCGCCAGCAGCCTACCCGGGCGGGGGGGCAGAGGGAACACTGAAGCTTTCTTT CASSLPGRGGRGNTEAFF
. TRBJ1-2 TRBV4-2 . TGTGCCAGCAGCCAAGATCGGGCGGATAGAGCTAACTATGGCTACACCTTC CASSQDRADRANYGYTF
. TRBJ2-7 TRBV9 . TGTGCCAGCAGCGTAGGTAGGGGGAGCGGCCCAACGGGCTCCTACGAGCAGTACTTC CASSVGRGSGPTGSYEQYF
TRBD1 TRBJ2-3 TRBV11-1 once TGTGCCAGCAGCTTAGGGACAGGTCTCACAGATACGCAGTATTTT CASSLGTGLTDTQYF
. TRBJ1-1 TRBV5-5 . TGTGCCAGCAGCTGGGCGGGGAGCACTGAAGCTTTCTTT CASSWAGSTEAFF
. TRBJ2-3 TRBV6-5 . TGTGCCAGCAGTTACTCGCTTGATTTTGCAGATACGCAGTATTTT CASSYSLDFADTQYF
. TRBJ2-6 TRBV27 . TGTGCCAGCAGGGACTCTGGGGCCAACGTCCTGACTTTC CASRDSGANVLTF
TRBD2 TRBJ2-5 TRBV9 . TGTGCCAGCAGCCAGACTAGCGGGAGGGTTGAGACCCAGTACTTC CASSQTSGRVETQYF
. TRBJ2-3 TRBV30 . TGTGCCTGGAGTGTCGCTAGCACAGATACGCAGTATTTT CAWSVASTDTQYF